The 3 T cell receptor beta chains given below trace back to one sample, sequenced in a study of graft-versus-host responses after intestinal transplantation. Profiled with immunoSEQ multiplex PCR; TCRdb holds only in-frame clones, not every one. The sample records 45,000 to 55,000 clones, just under 95% being singletons. Sequenced here: PBMCs, sampled 786 days after a first intestinal transplant, on the day of a second. These receptors all stem from a human patient who received an intestinal transplant, so some T cells may come from the graft donor.

This chain joins TRBV28 and TRBJ1-5; TRBD1 is a possible D gene (6 bases). V was clipped by 3 bases and J by 2 bases, with 8 bases between them. The germline CDR1 and CDR2 sequences are MDHEN and SYDVKM. CDR3 length equals 14 residues. CDR3 DNA sequence: TGTGCCAGCAGTTTCTACAGGGGCAATCAGCCCCAGCATTTT. Translated, it gives CASSFYRGNQPQHF. Full variable domain (missing parts from reference TRBV28 and TRBJ1-5): DVKVTQSSRYLVKRTGEKVFLECVQDMDHENMFWYRQDPGLGLRLIYFSYDVKMKEKGDIPEGYSVSREKKERFSLILESASTNQTSMYLCASSFYRGNQPQHFGDGTRLSIL.

The V and J genes are TRBV5-1 and TRBJ2-1; TRBD2 agrees at 9 bases. Germline V gives CDR1 SGHRS, CDR2 YFSETQ. The junction had 7 bases not matched to a gene; V was cut back by 5 bases and J by 4 bases. The CDR3 runs to 15 residues. CDR3 residues: CASRLTSGSYNEQFF. The CDR3, as DNA: TGCGCCAGCAGGTTAACTAGCGGGTCTTACAATGAGCAGTTCTTC.

This clone was seen only once. This chain joins TRBV19 and TRBJ2-7, with 10 bases fitting TRBD1. V lost 3 bases, J lost 6 bases, and 2 bases stayed unmatched. Germline V CDR1 and CDR2: LNHDA, SQIVND (reference sequence). The length of the CDR3 is 13 residues. The CDR3 is CASSIRDRGEQYF. CDR3 DNA: TGTGCCAGTAGTATCCGGGACAGGGGCGAGCAGTACTTC.